A single TCR beta chain is shown here with its context. Its antigen is as yet unknown. The CDR3 sequence is 14 residues long. 5' RACE that incorporated UMI labels was used to prepare the TRB cDNA libraries. TCRdb reprocessed the 5' RACE reads, keeping one entry per CDR3 protein, no DNA. Seen in this sample are approximately 58,000 distinct CDR3 sequences; the ten most common clones hold 0.4% to 0.5%. A CD45RO-CCR7+CD27+CD95- profile was what naive CD8+ T cells displayed. This sample is drawn from a study of CXCR3-negative and CXCR3-positive naive CD8 T cells. Across the whole study: Per library, roughly 1.6 +/- 0.3 million reads; 130 million to 150 million TRB reads overall. Study findings and constraints: For memory CD8+ cells diversity was much lower, but both naive subsets had comparably high diversity.

The chain is built from TRBV12-3 or TRBV12-4 and TRBJ2-3; TCRdb reports TRBD1, a call that lacks DNA to check it against. Material: naive CXCR3- CD8+ T cells from blood. Stated subset: CD45RO-CCR7+CD27+CD95- naive CD8+ T cells lacking CXCR3 (TNR3-). This TCR was recovered from a human donor in good health. Some clones in this sample may be carry-over from other donors' samples. The CDR3 protein is CASSWGVSTDTQYF.